This T cell receptor (beta chain) was profiled in a study of beta chain features in type 1 diabetes. Based on CD45RO/CCR7/CD25/CD127/CD95/CD27, CD4+ regulatory, stem cell-like memory, naive and central memory cells were sorted. TCRB transcripts that were expressed got sequenced, as all of the isolated RNA had been reverse transcribed. Generated by immunoSEQ multiplex PCR, the TCRdb table keeps only in-frame clones and is missing some. The sample lists about 180,000 clones, around 13% occurring once. This clone appeared a few times. Germline V gives CDR1 LNHDA, CDR2 SQIVND (reference sequence). Trimming at V came to 0 bases and at J to 7 bases, leaving 7 bases not matched to a gene. This CDR3 is 16 amino acids long.

The receptor comes from a woman in her late teens or twenties in good health. The rearrangement uses TRBV19 and TRBJ2-1; 9 bases map to TRBD2. Sequencing was performed on central memory CD4+ T cells from blood. CDR3 in DNA: TGTGCCAGTAGTATAGATGGCGGGAGGGCCAGAAATGAGCAGTTCTTC. As protein: CASSIDGGRARNEQFF.